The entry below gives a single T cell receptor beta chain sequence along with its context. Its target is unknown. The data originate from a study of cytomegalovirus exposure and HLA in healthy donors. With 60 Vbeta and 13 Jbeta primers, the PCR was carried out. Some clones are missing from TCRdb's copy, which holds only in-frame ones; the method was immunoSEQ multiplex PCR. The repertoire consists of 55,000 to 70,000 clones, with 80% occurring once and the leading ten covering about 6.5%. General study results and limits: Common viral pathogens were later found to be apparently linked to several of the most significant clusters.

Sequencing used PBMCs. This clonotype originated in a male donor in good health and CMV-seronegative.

This CDR3 is CASSLGQGSYNEQFF. The CDR3 nucleotides read TGTGCCAGCTCCCTAGGGCAGGGTTCCTACAATGAGCAGTTCTTC. The V and J genes are TRBV6-5 and TRBJ2-1, with D possibly being TRBD1 (5 bases). Germline CDR1 is MNHEY and CDR2 is SVGAGI. Trimming took 8 bases from V and 1 from J, leaving 15 bases between them. The CDR3 covers 15 residues.